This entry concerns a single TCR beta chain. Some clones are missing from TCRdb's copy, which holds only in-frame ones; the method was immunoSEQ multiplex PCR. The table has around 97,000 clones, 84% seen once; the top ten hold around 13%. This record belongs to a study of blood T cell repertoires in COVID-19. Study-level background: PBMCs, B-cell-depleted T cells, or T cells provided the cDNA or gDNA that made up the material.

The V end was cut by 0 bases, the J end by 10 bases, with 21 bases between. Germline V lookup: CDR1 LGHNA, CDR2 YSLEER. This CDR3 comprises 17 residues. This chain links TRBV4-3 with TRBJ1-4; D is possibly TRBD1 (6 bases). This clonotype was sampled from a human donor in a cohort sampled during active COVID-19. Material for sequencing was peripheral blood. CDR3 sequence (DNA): TGCGCCAGCAGCCAAGAAATCTTTAGGGACACCGCCACAAAACTGTTTTTT. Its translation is CASSQEIFRDTATKLFF.